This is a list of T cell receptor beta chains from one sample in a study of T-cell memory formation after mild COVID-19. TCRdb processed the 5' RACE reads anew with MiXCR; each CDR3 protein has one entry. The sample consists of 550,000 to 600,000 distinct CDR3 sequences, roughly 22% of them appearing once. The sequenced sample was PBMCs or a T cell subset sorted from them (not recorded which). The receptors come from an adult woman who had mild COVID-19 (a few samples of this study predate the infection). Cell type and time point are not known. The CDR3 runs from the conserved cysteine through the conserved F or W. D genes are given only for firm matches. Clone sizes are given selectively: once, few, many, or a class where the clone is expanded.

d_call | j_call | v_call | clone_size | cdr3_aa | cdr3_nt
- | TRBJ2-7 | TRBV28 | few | CASSKGISYEQYF | TGTGCCAGCAGTAAGGGGATCTCCTACGAGCAGTACTTC
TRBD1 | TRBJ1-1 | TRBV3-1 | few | CASSQYRGNTEAFF | TGTGCCAGCAGCCAGTACAGGGGGAACACTGAAGCTTTCTTT
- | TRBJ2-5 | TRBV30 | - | CAWSPQGTTRETQYF | TGTGCCTGGAGTCCCCAGGGTACCACAAGGGAGACCCAGTACTTC
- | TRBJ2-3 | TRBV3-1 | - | CASSQGQSTDTQYF | TGTGCCAGCAGCCAAGGGCAGAGCACAGATACGCAGTATTTT
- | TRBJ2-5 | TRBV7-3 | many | CASSLGAGETQYF | TGTGCCAGCAGCTTGGGGGCCGGAGAGACCCAGTACTTC
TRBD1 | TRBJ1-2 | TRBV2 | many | CASRGQGYGYTF | TGTGCCAGCAGGGGACAGGGTTATGGCTACACCTTC
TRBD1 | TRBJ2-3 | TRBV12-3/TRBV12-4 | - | CASSPGTGVNTQYF | TGTGCCAGCAGTCCAGGGACAGGCGTGAATACGCAGTATTTT
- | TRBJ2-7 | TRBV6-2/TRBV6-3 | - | CASSWSGSYEQYF | TGTGCCAGCAGTTGGTCTGGATCCTACGAGCAGTACTTC
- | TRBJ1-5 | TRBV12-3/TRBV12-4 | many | CASSSSTGGFQPQHF | -
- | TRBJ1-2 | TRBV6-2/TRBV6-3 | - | CASTRDLWNYGYTF | TGTGCCAGCACCCGGGACTTATGGAACTATGGCTACACCTTC
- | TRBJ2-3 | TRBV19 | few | CASGGTPVHRTDTQYF | TGTGCCAGTGGTGGAACTCCGGTGCACCGCACAGATACGCAGTATTTT
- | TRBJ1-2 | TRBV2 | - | CASTGLNYGYTF | TGTGCCAGCACTGGTCTTAACTATGGCTACACCTTC
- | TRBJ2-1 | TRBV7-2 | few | CASSLGWRANNEQFF | TGTGCCAGCAGCTTGGGCTGGAGGGCCAACAATGAGCAGTTCTTC
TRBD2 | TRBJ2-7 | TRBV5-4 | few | CASSLAQGLAYEQYF | TGTGCCAGCAGCTTGGCGCAGGGACTAGCCTACGAGCAGTACTTC
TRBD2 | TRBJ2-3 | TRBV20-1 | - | CSASGRADTQYF | TGCAGTGCATCCGGGAGGGCAGATACGCAGTATTTT
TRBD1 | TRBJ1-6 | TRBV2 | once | CASRDRGSYNSPLHF | TGTGCCAGCAGGGACAGGGGTTCCTATAATTCACCCCTCCACTTT
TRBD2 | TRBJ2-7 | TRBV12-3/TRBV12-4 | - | CASSQSGGLANEQYF | TGTGCCAGCAGTCAAAGCGGGGGGCTAGCTAACGAGCAGTACTTC
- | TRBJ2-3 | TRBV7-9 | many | CASSLEGQLSTDTQYF | TGTGCCAGCAGCTTGGAGGGACAGCTAAGCACAGATACGCAGTATTTT
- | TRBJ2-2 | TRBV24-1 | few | CATSDLAHARFTGELFF | TGTGCCACCAGTGATTTGGCTCACGCCAGATTCACCGGGGAGCTGTTTTTT
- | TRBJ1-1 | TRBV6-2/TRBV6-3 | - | CASSYNHQGPEAFF | TGTGCCAGCAGTTACAATCATCAGGGTCCTGAAGCTTTCTTT
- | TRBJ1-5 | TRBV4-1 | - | CASSQSQNNQPQHF | TGCGCCAGCAGCCAGTCTCAGAACAATCAGCCCCAGCATTTT
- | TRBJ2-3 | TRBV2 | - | CASDVGSFTDTQYF | TGTGCCAGCGACGTTGGGAGCTTCACAGATACGCAGTATTTT
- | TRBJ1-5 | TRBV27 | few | CASSLAPSNQPQHF | TGTGCCAGCAGTTTGGCGCCGAGCAATCAGCCCCAGCATTTT
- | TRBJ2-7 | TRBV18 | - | CASSTTGTVSYEQYF | TGTGCCAGCTCAACAACCGGGACCGTCTCCTACGAGCAGTACTTC
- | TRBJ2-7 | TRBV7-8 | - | CASSATGHFYEQYF | TGTGCCAGCAGCGCCACGGGACACTTCTACGAGCAGTACTTC
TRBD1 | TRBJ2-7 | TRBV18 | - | CASSPPEWDRVRYEQYF | TGTGCCAGCTCACCTCCCGAGTGGGACAGGGTGAGGTACGAGCAGTACTTC
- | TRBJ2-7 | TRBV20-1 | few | CSAKRGEESYEQYF | TGCAGTGCTAAGAGGGGGGAGGAGAGCTACGAGCAGTACTTC
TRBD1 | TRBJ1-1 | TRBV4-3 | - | CASSLGTGVGDLDTEAFF | TGCGCCAGCAGCCTAGGGACAGGGGTTGGGGACCTGGACACTGAAGCTTTCTTT
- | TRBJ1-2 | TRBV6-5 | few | CASSYSGSAGYTF | TGTGCCAGCAGTTACTCGGGGTCAGCTGGCTACACCTTC
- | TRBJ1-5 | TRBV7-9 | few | CASSLRRDQPQHF | TGTGCCAGCAGCTTACGCCGGGATCAGCCCCAGCATTTT
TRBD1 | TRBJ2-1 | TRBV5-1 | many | CASSPPVDRGNEQFF | TGCGCCAGCAGCCCCCCGGTGGACAGGGGAAATGAGCAGTTCTTC
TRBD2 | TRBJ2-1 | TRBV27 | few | CASSFWEGAYNEQFF | TGTGCCAGCAGTTTTTGGGAGGGAGCCTACAATGAGCAGTTCTTC
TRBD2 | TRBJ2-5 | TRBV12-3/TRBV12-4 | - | CASSKLAGPQETQYF | TGTGCCAGCAGCAAACTAGCGGGACCCCAAGAGACCCAGTACTTC
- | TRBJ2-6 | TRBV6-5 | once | CASSYSKTGSGANVLTF | TGTGCCAGCAGTTACTCGAAGACGGGTTCCGGGGCCAACGTCCTGACTTTC
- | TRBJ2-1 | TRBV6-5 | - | CASSYSRESYNEQFF | TGTGCCAGCAGTTACTCAAGGGAGTCCTACAATGAGCAGTTCTTC
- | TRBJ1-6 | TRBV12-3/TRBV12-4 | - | CASSRQRDNSPLHF | TGTGCCAGCAGTCGACAGCGGGATAATTCACCCCTCCACTTT
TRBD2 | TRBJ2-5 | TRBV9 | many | CASMLSSGRDQETQYF | TGTGCCAGCATGTTGTCTAGCGGGAGGGATCAAGAGACCCAGTACTTC
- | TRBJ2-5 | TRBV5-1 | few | CASSLPGLGGETQYF | TGCGCCAGCAGCTTACCCGGGCTGGGAGGAGAGACCCAGTACTTC
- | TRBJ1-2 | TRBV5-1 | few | CASSPGTTPGYGYTF | TGCGCCAGCAGCCCGGGGACCACCCCGGGGTATGGCTACACCTTC
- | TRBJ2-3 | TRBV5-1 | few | CASRQGTDTQYF | TGCGCCAGCAGGCAGGGAACAGATACGCAGTATTTT
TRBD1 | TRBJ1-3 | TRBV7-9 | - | CASSSGQPNSGNTIYF | TGTGCCAGCAGCTCGGGACAGCCGAACTCTGGAAACACCATATATTTT
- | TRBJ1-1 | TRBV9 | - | CASSVYSSNTEAFF | TGTGCCAGCAGCGTGTACAGTAGCAACACTGAAGCTTTCTTT
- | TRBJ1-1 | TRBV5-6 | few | CASSGNRAWTLEAFF | TGTGCCAGCAGCGGCAACAGGGCTTGGACTCTTGAAGCTTTCTTT
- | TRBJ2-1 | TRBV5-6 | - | CASSFRVGSSYNEQFF | TGTGCCAGCAGCTTCAGGGTAGGGAGCTCCTACAATGAGCAGTTCTTC
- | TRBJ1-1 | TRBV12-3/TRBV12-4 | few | CASSTNEAFF | TGTGCCAGCAGCACTAACGAAGCTTTCTTT
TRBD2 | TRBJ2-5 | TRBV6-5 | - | CASGDSGGAQTQYF | TGTGCCAGCGGGGATAGCGGGGGGGCACAGACCCAGTACTTC